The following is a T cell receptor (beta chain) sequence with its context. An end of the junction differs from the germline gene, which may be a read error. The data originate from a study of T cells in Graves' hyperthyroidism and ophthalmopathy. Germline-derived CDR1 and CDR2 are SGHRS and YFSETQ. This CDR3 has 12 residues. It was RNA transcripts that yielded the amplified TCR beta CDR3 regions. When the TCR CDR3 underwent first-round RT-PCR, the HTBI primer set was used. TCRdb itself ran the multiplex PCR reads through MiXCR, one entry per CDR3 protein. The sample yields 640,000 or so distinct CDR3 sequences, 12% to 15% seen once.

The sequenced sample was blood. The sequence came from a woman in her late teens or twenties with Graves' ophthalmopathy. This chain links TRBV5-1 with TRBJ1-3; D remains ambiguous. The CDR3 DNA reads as TGTGCCAGCAGCTCACGTGGAAACACCATATATTTT. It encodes CASSSRGNTIYF.